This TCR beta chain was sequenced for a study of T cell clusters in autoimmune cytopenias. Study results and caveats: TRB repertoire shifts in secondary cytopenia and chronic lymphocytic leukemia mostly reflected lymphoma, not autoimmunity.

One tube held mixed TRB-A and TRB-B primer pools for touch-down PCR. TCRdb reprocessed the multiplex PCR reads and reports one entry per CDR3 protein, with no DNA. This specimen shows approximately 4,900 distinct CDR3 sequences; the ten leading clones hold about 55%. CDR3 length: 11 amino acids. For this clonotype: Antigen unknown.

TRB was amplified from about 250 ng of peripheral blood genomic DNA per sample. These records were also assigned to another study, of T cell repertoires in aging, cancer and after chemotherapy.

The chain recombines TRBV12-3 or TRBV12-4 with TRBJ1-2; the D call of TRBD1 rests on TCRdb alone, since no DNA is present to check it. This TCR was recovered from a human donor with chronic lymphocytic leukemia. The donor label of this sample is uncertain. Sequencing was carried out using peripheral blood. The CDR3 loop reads CASSQGGGYTF.